This entry lists 9 T cell receptor beta chains sequenced from one sample in a study of T cell clones after liver transplantation. Assay used: immunoSEQ multiplex PCR; TCRdb lists only in-frame clones, some missing. The sample contains tens of thousands of clones, 70% to 75% of which appear only once. Sequenced material: CD4+ T cells from blood, taken at the 22-month timepoint. Receptors originate from a human patient who received a liver transplant. Some T cells may possibly be graft donor cells.

CDR3 DNA: TGTGCCACCAGCAGAGATTGGACCGAAACAGATACGCAGTATTTT. Translated: CATSRDWTETDTQYF. The chain recombines TRBV15 with TRBJ2-3; D not certain. Deletions cut 0 bases from V and 3 bases from J, with 10 bases between. The CDR3 spans 15 residues. Germline lookup yields CDR1 LNHNV and CDR2 YYDKDF (reference sequence).

This clone came up a few times. V and J are TRBV11-2 and TRBJ2-3; 11 bases agree with TRBD2. The CDR3 length is 19 residues. CDR1 and CDR2 from the germline V gene are SGHAT and FQNNGV. J gave up 1 base and V 1 base, and 10 bases lay outside the gene matches. As DNA, the CDR3 is TGTGCCAGCAGCTTAGTCCCCCCCCTAGCGGGGGGTGGCACAGATACGCAGTATTTT. It translates to CASSLVPPLAGGGTDTQYF.

The chain has TRBV10-2 and TRBJ2-3; D uncertain. V was pared by 4 bases and J by 1 base, with 9 bases between. CDR3 length: 14 amino acids. Germline CDR1 reads WSHSY; CDR2 reads SAAADI. CDR3 residues: CASSGLVGTDTQYF. In nucleotides, the CDR3 is TGCGCCAGCAGTGGCCTAGTCGGCACAGATACGCAGTATTTT.

The chain uses TRBV9 and TRBJ1-6; D is uncertain. CDR3 length equals 14 residues. Germline V gene lookup returns CDR1 SGDLS and CDR2 YYNGEE. Trimming shortened V by 4 bases and J by 9 bases, and 14 bases separated the two germline ends. This chain's CDR3 is CASSSTREGSPLHF. The DNA for the CDR3 is TGTGCCAGCAGCTCGACGCGGGAGGGTTCACCCCTCCACTTT.

This chain joins TRBV2 and TRBJ2-7; TRBD1 is a possible D gene (6 bases). This CDR3 comprises 14 residues. The germline V gene has CDR1 SNHLY and CDR2 FYNNEI. Trimming stripped 6 bases from V and 2 bases from J, with 14 bases between. The CDR3 nucleotides are TGTGCCAGCAGAGACAGGCCCCATACCTACGAGCAGTACTTC. This gives the protein CASRDRPHTYEQYF.

This clone was counted a single time. The chain uses TRBV6-4 and TRBJ2-1; a weak D match, TRBD2 (5 bases). CDR3 length: 12 amino acids. Trimming left V 6 bases short and J 9 bases short, with 12 bases between. Per germline, CDR1 MRHNA and CDR2 SNTAGT. CDR3 in DNA: TGTGCCAGCAGCCGTAATGGAGGTGAGCAGTTCTTC. It specifies CASSRNGGEQFF.

This chain joins TRBV7-6 and TRBJ2-7, with D possibly TRBD2 on 6 matching bases. CDR3 length: 15 residues. V gave up 3 bases and J gave up 2 bases, with 14 bases separating them. The germline gives CDR1 SGHVS, CDR2 FNYEAQ. The CDR3 spells CASSFSGTDPYEQYF. CDR3 coding DNA: TGTGCCAGCAGCTTTTCGGGGACTGACCCCTACGAGCAGTACTTC.

The chain has TRBV6-6 and TRBJ1-5, with D unclear. The CDR3 is 14 residues long. The germline gives CDR1 MNHNY, CDR2 SVGAGI (reference sequence). V lost 2 bases and J lost 5, with 10 bases in between. CDR3 coding DNA: TGTGCCAGCAGTTACGACCGGCCTGATCAGCCCCAGCATTTT. It specifies CASSYDRPDQPQHF.

This sequence joins TRBV4-2 and TRBJ1-6; TRBD1 is a possible D gene (6 bases). Germline values: CDR1 LGHNA, CDR2 YNFKEQ. V was trimmed by 0 bases and J by 9 bases, leaving 21 bases between them. The CDR3 length is 18 residues. The CDR3 here is CASSQDLSSGGRISPLHF. The CDR3 DNA follows: TGTGCCAGCAGCCAAGATCTTAGTTCTGGGGGGCGGATTTCACCCCTCCACTTT.